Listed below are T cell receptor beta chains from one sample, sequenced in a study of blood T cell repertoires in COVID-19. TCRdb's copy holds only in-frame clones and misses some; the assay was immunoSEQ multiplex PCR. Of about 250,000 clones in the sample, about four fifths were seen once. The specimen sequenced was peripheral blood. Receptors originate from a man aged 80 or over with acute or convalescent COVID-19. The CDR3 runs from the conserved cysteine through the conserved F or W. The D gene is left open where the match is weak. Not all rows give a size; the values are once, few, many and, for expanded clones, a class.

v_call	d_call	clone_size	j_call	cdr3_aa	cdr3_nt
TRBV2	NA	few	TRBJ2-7	CASRGRSSYEQYF	TGTGCCAGCAGAGGAAGGAGCTCCTACGAGCAGTACTTC
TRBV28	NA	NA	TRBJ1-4	CASRGARSSLSYNEKLFF	TGTGCCAGCAGGGGGGCTCGGTCCAGCCTAAGTTATAATGAAAAACTGTTTTTT
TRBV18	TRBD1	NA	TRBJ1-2	CASSPPGTGTYGYTF	TGTGCCAGCTCACCACCCGGGACAGGGACCTATGGCTACACCTTC
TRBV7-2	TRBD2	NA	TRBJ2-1	CASSPTSGGSYNEQFF	TGTGCCAGCAGCCCTACTAGCGGGGGGTCCTACAATGAGCAGTTCTTC
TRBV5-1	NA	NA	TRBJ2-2	CASSLEAGITGELFF	TGCGCCAGCAGCTTGGAGGCAGGCATCACCGGGGAGCTGTTTTTT
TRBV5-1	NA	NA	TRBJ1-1	CASSEIAGATSTEAFF	TGCGCCAGCAGCGAAATTGCAGGGGCGACGAGCACTGAAGCTTTCTTT
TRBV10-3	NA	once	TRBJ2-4	CAISESGGAKNIQYF	TGTGCCATCAGTGAGTCGGGGGGTGCCAAAAACATTCAGTACTTC
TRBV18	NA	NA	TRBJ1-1	CASSPPTGRNTEAFF	TGTGCCAGCTCACCACCGACAGGAAGGAACACTGAAGCTTTCTTT
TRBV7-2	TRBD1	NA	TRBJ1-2	CASSLGQGAPRRYGYTF	TGTGCCAGCAGCTTGGGACAGGGGGCCCCTCGTCGGTATGGCTACACCTTC
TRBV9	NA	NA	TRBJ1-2	CASSVEAVGSNYGYTF	TGTGCCAGCAGCGTAGAAGCGGTAGGGTCTAACTATGGCTACACCTTC
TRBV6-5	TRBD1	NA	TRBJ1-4	CASSAGTGHEKLFF	TGTGCCAGCAGCGCCGGGACAGGCCATGAAAAACTGTTTTTT